This T cell receptor beta chain was captured in a study of cytomegalovirus exposure and HLA in healthy donors. Per the germline V gene, CDR1 is MDHEN and CDR2 is SYDVKM. The V gene end was trimmed by 6 bases and the J gene end by 4 bases; junction bases not matched to a gene: 19. The CDR3 length is 18 residues. The table came from immunoSEQ multiplex PCR; TCRdb's copy has only in-frame clones and leaves some out. The sample includes 120,000 or so clones, roughly 95% of them seen just once. This TCR was recovered from a man between 18 and 35 years old in good health and CMV-seronegative. The V call is TRBV28, the J call TRBJ2-5; TRBD1 agrees at 8 bases. Sequencing input: PBMCs. CDR3 sequence: CASSYLTTLTGGVETQYF. DNA for the CDR3: TGTGCCAGCAGCTACCTAACTACACTCACAGGGGGTGTAGAGACCCAGTACTTC.